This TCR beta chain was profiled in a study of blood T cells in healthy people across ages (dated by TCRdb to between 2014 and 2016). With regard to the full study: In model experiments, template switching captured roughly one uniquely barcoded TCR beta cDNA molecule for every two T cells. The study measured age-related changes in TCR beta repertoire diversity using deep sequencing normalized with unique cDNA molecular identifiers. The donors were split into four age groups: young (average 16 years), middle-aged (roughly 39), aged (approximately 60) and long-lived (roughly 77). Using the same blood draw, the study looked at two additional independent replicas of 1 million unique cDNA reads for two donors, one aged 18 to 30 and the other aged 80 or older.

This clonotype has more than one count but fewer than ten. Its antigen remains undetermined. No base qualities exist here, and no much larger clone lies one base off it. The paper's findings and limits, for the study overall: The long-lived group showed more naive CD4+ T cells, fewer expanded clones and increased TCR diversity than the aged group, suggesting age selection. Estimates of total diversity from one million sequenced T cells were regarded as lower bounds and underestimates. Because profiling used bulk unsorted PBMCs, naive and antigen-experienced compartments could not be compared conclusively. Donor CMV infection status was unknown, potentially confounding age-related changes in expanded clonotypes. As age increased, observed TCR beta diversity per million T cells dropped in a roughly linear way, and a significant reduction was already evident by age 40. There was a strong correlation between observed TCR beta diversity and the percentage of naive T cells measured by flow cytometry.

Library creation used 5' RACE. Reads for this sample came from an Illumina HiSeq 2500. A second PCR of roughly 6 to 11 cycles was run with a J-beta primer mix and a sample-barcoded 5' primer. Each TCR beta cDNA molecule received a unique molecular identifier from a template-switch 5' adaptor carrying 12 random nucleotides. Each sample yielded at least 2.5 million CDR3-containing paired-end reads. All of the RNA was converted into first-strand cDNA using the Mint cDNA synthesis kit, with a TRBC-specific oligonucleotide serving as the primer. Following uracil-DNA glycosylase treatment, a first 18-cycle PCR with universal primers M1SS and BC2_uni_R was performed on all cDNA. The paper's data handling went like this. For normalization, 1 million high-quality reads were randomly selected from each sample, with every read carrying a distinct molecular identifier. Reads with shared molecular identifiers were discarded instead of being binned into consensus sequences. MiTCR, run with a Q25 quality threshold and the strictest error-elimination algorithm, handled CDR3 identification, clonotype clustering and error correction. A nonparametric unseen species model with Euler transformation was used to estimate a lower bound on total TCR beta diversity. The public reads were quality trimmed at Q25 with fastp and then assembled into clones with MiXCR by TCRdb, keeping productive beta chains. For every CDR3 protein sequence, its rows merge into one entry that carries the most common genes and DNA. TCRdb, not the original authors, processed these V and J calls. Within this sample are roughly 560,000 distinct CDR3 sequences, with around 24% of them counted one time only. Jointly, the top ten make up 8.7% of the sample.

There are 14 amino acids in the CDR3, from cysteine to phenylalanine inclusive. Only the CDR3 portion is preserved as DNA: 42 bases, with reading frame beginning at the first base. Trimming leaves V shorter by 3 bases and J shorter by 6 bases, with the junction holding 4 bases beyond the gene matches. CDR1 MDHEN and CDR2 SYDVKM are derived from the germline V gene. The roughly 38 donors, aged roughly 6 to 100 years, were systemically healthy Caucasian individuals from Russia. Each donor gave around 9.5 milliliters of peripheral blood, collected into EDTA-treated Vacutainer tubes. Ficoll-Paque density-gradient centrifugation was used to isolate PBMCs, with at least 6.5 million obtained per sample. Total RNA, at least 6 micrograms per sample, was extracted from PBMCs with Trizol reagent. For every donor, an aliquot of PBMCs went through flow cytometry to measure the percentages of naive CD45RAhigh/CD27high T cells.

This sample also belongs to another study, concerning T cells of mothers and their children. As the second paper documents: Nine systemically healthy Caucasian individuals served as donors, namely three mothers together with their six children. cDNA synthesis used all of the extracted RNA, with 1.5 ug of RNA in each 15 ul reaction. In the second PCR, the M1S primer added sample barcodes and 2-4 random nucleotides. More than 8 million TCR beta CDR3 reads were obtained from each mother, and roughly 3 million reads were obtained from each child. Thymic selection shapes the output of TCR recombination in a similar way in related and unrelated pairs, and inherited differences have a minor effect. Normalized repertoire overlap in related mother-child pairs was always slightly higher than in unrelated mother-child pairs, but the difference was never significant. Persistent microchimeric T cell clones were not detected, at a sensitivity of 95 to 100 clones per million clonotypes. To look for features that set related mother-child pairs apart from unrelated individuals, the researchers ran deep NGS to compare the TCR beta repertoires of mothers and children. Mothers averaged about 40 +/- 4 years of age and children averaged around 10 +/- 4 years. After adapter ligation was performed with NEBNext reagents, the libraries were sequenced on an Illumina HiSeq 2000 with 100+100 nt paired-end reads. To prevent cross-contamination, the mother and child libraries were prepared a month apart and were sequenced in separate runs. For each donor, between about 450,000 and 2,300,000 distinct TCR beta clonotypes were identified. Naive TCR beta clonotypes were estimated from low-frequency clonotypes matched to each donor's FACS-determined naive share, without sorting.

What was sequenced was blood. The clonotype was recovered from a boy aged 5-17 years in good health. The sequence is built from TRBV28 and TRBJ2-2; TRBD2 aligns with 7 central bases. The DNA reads TGTGCCAGCAGTTTCGGGGGAGGGGCCGGGGAGCTGTTTTTT. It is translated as CASSFGGGAGELFF.